A few counts support the clone carrying this T cell receptor (beta chain). Its antigen is currently unknown. Germline V gene sequence: CDR1 LGHNA, CDR2 YNFKEQ. The CDR3 spans 15 residues. V gave up 0 bases and J gave up 2 bases; unmatched junction bases: 3. The time point: pre-sensitization, week 0. The treatment was: therapeutic diphenylcyclopropenone sensitization with weekly scalp DPC. Alopecia patients deemed DPC-suitable, aged 18 to 70, excluding pregnancy. This sample is part of a study of human T cells and chemical hapten exposure. Overall study: DPC at 2% was the sensitizing agent, placed on roughly 2 cm by roughly 2 cm of upper inner arm skin.

Study-wide findings and caveats: TCRs exceeding a frequency of 1 in 1000 stayed unchanged under DPC sensitization.

Per the study methods: Counts of TCRs in each sample centred on a median of 95,638 and extended from around 24,000 to 710,000. TCRdb passed the RACE reads through MiXCR, listing each CDR3 protein once. These V and J calls originate from TCRdb's pipeline instead of the authors' own analysis. The sample includes 120,000 or so distinct CDR3 sequences, 13% seen only once; the top ten take around 2.7%. The sample here was whole blood, taken in connection with sensitization to the hapten diphenylcyclopropenone (DPC). The TCR sequence derives from a woman under 30 with alopecia areata. Some clones in this sample may be carry-over from other donors' samples. The chain joins TRBV4-2 to TRBJ1-2; TRBD1 matches 7 bases. The CDR3 reads CASSQDQGENYGYTF. The CDR3 coding sequence is TGTGCCAGCAGCCAAGATCAGGGGGAAAACTATGGCTACACCTTC.